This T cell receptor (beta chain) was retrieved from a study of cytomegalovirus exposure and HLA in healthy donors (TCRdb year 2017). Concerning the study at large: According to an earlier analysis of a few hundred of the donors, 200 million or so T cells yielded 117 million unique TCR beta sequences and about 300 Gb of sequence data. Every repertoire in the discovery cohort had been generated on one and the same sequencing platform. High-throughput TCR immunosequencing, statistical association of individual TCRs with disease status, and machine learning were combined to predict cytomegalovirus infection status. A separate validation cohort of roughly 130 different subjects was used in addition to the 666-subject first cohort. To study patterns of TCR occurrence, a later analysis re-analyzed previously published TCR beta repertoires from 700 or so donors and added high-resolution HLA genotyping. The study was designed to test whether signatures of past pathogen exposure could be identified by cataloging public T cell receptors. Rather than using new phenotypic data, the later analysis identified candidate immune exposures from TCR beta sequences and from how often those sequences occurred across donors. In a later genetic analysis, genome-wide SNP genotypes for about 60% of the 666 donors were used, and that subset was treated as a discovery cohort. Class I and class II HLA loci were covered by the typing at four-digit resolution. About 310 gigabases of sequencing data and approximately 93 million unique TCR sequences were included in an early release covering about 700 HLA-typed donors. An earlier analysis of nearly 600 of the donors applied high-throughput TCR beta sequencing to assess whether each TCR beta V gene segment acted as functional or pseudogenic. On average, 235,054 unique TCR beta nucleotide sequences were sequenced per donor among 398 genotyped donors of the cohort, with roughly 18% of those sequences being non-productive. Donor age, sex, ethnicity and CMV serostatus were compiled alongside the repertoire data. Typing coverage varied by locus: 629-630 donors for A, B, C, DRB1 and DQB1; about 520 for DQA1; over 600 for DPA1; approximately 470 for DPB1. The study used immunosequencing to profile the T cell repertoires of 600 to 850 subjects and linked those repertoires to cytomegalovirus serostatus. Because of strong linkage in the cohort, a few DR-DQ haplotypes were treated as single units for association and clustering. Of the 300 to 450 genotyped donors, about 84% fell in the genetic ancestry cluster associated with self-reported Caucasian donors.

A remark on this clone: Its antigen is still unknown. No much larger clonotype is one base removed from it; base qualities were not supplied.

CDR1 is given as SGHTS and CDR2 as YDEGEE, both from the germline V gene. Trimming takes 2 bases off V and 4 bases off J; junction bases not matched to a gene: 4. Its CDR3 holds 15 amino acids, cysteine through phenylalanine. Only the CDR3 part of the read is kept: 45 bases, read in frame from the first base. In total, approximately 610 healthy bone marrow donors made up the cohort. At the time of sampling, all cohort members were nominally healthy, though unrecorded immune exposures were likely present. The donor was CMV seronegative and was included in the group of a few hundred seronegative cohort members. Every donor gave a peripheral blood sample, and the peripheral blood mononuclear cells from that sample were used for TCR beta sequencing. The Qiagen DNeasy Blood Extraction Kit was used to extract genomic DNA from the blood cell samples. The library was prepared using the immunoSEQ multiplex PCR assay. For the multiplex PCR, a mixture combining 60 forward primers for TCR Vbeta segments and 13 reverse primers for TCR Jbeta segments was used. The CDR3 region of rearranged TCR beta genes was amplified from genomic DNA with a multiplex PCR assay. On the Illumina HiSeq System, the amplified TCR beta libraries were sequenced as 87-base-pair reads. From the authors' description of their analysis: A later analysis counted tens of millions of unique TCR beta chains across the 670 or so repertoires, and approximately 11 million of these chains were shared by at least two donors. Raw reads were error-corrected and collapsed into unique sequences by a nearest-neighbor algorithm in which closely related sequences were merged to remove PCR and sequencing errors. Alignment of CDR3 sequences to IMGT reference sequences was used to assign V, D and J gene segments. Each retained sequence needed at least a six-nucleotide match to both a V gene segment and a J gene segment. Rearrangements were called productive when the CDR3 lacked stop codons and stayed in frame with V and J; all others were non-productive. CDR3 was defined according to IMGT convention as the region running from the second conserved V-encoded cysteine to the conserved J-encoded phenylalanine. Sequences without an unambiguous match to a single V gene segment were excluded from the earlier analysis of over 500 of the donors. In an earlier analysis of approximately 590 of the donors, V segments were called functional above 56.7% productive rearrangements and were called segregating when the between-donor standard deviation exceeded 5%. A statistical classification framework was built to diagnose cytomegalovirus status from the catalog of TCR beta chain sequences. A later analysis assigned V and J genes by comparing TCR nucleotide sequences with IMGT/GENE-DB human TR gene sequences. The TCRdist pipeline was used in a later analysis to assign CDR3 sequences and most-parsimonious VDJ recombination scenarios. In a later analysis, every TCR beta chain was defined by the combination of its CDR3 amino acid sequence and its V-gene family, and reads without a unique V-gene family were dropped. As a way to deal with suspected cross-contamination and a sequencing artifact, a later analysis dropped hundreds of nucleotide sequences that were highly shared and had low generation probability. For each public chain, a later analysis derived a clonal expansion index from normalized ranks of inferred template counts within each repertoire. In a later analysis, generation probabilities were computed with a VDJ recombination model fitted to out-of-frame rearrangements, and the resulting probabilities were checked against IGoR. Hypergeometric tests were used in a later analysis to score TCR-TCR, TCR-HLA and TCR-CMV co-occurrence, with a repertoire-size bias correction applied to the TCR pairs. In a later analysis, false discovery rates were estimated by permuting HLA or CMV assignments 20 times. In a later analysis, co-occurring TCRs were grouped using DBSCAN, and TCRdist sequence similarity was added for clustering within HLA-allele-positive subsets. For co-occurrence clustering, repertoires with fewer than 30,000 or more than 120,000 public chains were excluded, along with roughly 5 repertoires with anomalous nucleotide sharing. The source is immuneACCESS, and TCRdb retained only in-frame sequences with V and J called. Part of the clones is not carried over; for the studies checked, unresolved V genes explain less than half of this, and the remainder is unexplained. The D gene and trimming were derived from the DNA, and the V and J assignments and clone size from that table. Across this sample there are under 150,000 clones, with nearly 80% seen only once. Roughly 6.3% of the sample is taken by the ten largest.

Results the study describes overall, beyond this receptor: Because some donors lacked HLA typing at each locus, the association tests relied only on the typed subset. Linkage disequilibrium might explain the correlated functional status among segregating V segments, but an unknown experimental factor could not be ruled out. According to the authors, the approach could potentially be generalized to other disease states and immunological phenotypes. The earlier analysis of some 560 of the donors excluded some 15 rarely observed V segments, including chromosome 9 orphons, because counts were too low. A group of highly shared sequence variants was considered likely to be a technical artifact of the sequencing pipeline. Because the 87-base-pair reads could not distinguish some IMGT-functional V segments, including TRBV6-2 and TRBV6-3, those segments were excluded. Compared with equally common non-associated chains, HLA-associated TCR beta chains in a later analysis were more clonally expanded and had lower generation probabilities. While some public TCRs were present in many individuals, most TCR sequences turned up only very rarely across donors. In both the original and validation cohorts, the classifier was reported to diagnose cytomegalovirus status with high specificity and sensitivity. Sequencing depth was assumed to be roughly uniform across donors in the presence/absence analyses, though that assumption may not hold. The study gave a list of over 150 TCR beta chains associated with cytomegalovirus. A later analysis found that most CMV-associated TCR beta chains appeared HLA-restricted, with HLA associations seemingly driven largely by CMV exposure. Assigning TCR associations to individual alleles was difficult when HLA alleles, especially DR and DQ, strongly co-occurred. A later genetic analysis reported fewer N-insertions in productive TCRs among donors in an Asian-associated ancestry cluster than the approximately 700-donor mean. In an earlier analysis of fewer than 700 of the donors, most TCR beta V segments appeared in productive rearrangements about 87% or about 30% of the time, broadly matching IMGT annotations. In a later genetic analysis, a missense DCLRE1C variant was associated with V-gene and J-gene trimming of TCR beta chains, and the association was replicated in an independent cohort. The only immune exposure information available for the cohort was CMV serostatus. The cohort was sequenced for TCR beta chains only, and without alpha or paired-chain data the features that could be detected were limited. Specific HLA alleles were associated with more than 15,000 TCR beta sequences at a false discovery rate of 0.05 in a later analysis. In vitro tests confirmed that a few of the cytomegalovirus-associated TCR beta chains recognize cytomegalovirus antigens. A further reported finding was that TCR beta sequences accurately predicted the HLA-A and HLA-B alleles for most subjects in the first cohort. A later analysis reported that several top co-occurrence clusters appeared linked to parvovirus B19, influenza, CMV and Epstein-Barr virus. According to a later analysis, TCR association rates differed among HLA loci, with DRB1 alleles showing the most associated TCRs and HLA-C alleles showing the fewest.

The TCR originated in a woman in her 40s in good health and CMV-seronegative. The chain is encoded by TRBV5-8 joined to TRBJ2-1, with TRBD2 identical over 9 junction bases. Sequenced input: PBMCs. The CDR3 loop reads CASSLGTSWYNEQFF. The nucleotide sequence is TGTGCCAGCAGCTTAGGGACTAGCTGGTACAATGAGCAGTTCTTC.